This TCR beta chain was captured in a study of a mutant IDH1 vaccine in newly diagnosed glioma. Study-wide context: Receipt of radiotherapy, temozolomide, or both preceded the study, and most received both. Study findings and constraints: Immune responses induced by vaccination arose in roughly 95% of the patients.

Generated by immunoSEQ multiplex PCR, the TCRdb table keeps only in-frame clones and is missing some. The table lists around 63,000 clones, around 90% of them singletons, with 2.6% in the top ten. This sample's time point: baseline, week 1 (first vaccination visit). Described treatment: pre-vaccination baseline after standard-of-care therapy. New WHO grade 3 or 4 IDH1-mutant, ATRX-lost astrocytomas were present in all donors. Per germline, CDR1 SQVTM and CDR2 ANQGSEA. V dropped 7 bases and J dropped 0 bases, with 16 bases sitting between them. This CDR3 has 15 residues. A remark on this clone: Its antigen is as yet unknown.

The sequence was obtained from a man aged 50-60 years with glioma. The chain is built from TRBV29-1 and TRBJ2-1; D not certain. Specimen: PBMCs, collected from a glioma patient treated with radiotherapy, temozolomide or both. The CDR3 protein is CSAPGSLSSYNEQFF. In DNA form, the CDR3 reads TGCAGCGCCCCGGGTAGCCTGAGCTCCTACAATGAGCAGTTCTTC.